A selection of T cell receptor beta chains follows, all from one sample in a study of T cell repertoires in cytomegalovirus infection. TCRdb reanalysed the reads using MiXCR and keeps one entry per CDR3 protein. The data contain 740,000 or so distinct CDR3 sequences, less than 40% of them singletons. Sequencing used PBMCs. The origin of the receptors is a human donor in good health (CMV status not recorded). Some clones in this sample may be carry-over from other donors' samples. Both conserved end residues are part of each CDR3. The D gene is left open where the match is weak. Rows give clone size only sometimes, using once, few, many, or a class for an expanded clone.

J,length,size,D,V,DNA,CDR3
TRBJ2-7,15,few,TRBD2,TRBV19,TGTGCCAGTAGCTCTGCTAGCGGGGGGATCTACGAGCAGTACTTC,CASSSASGGIYEQYF
TRBJ2-7,15,-,TRBD1,TRBV5-1,TGCTCCATCAGCTTTCGGACAGGGAGCTCCTACGAGCAGTACTTC,CSISFRTGSSYEQYF
TRBJ1-5,14,few,-,TRBV6-6,TGTGCCAGCATACTCCAGGCAGGTTACCAGCCCCAGCATTTT,CASILQAGYQPQHF
TRBJ2-3,13,-,-,TRBV5-1,TGCGCCAGCAGGAACCCCCCGTCAGATACGCAGTATTTT,CASRNPPSDTQYF
TRBJ2-5,14,many,-,TRBV7-2,TGTGCCAGCAGCTTAGCGGGGGTTGAGGAGACCCAGTACTTC,CASSLAGVEETQYF
TRBJ1-1,12,-,-,TRBV19,TGTGCCAGTGGCAGGTACAACACTGAAGCTTTCTTT,CASGRYNTEAFF
TRBJ1-5,15,-,-,TRBV2,TGTGCCAGCACTAGGGAACAAAATAGCAATCAGCCCCAGCATTTT,CASTREQNSNQPQHF
TRBJ2-5,19,-,TRBD2,TRBV4-1,TGCGCCAGCAGCCGGCAGAGGAGCGGGGGGGCAGGAGATCAAGAGACCCAGTACTTC,CASSRQRSGGAGDQETQYF
TRBJ2-7,12,-,-,TRBV7-8,TGTGCCAGCAGCTTCCGGAACTACGAGCAGTACTTC,CASSFRNYEQYF
TRBJ1-2,12,few,-,TRBV28,TGTGCCAGCCTTGAGATAAAAAGAGGCTACACCTTC,CASLEIKRGYTF
TRBJ1-3,14,few,-,TRBV30,TGTGCCTGGGAGAGGGGGAGATCTGGAAACACCATATATTTT,CAWERGRSGNTIYF
TRBJ2-5,14,few,-,TRBV7-8,TGTGCCAGCAGTCTAGATGGTGTGTCAGAGACCCAGTACTTC,CASSLDGVSETQYF
TRBJ2-7,19,few,-,TRBV27,TGTGCCAGCAGTTTACTTCGACAGGCCCTAAATAGACCACCCTACGAGCAGTATTTC,CASSLLRQALNRPPYEQYF
TRBJ1-5,14,many,-,TRBV7-2,TGTGCCAGCAGCTTAGTCTCAGACAATCAGCCCCAGCATTTT,CASSLVSDNQPQHF
TRBJ1-2,15,few,-,TRBV19,TGTGCCAGTAGTATCTCGGCAGGGATTCGTCATGGCTACACCTTC,CASSISAGIRHGYTF
TRBJ1-2,14,few,-,TRBV28,TGTGCCAGCAGTGAGCTTTCGACCCTGGGGGGCTACACCTTC,CASSELSTLGGYTF
TRBJ2-2,18,-,-,TRBV7-2,TGTGCCAGCAGCTTAGCGCTCAAGGTTTCCAAGGTTTCCGGGGAGCTGTTTTTT,CASSLALKVSKVSGELFF
TRBJ2-1,16,-,-,TRBV9,TGTGCCAGCAGCGTAGTCCCCAAGGGACCCTACAATGAGCAGTTCTTC,CASSVVPKGPYNEQFF
TRBJ2-7,12,-,-,TRBV28,TGTGCCAGTGGTCTCTTATCCTACGAGCAGTACTTC,CASGLLSYEQYF
TRBJ2-7,15,-,TRBD1,TRBV7-6,TGTGCCAGCAGCTACCAGGGGGCACCTTCCTACGAGCAGTACTTC,CASSYQGAPSYEQYF
TRBJ1-5,17,-,-,TRBV6-2/TRBV6-3,TGTGCCAGCAGTTACGGCCCTTTTCACCTCAACAATCAGCCCCAGCATTTT,CASSYGPFHLNNQPQHF
TRBJ2-7,13,-,-,TRBV28,TGTGCCAGCAGCCCTGGGACTTTAGACGAGCAGTACTTC,CASSPGTLDEQYF